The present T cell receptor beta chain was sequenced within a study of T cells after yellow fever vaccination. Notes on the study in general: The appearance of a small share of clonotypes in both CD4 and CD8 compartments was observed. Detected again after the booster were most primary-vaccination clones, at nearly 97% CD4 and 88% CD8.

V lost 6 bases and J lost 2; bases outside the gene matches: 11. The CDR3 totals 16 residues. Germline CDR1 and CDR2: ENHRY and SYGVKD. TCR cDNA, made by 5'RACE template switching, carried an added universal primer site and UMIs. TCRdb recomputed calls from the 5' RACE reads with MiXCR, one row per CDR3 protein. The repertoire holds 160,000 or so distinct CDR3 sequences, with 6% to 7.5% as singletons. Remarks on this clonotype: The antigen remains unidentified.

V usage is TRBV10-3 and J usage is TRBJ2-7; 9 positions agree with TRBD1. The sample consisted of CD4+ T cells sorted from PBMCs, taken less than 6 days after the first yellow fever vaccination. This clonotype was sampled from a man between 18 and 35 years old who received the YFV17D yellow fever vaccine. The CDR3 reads CAISAGTGPRPYEQYF. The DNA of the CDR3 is TGTGCCATCAGCGCCGGGACAGGGCCTAGGCCCTACGAGCAGTACTTC.